These 32 T cell receptor beta chains were all obtained from the same sample, sequenced in a study of shared clonotypes between healthy human individuals. The data were produced by immunoSEQ multiplex PCR, yet TCRdb's version contains in-frame clones alone and is incomplete. The repertoire includes 2 million to 2.5 million clones, 85% to 95% of them detected once, and approximately 0.39% sits in the top ten. The sequenced material came from naive CD4+ T cells from PBMCs. Specified subset: CD45RA+ positively selected. The receptors come from a man between 18 and 35 years old in good health. Some clones in this sample may be carry-over from other donors' samples.

The chain employs TRBV28 and TRBJ2-1; D is perhaps TRBD1 (6 bases). This CDR3 has 12 residues. The V and J ends lost 8 bases and 4 bases respectively, with 9 bases between them. The V gene's germline CDR1 is MDHEN and CDR2 SYDVKM. In DNA form, the CDR3 reads TGTGCCAGCTGGGGGCTTTACAATGAGCAGTTCTTC. Translating gives CASWGLYNEQFF.

This chain joins TRBV19 and TRBJ2-5; 14 positions agree with TRBD2. The germline CDR1 and CDR2 sequences are LNHDA and SQIVND (reference sequence). V was clipped by 3 bases and J by 5 bases; unmatched bases: 8. The CDR3 totals 17 residues. As DNA, the CDR3 is TGTGCCAGTAGTATGGGAGGGACTAGCGGGAGCTTGGAGACCCAGTACTTC. Amino acid sequence: CASSMGGTSGSLETQYF.

The chain employs TRBV18 and TRBJ2-3; D is perhaps TRBD1 or TRBD2 (5 bases each). The CDR3 loop spans 16 amino acids. V was cut by 2 bases and J by 4 bases, with 16 bases left in between. CDR1 KGHSH and CDR2 LQKENI come from the germline V gene. The CDR3 DNA reads TGTGCCAGCTCACCAAGGGGACCAAATCTCCCAGATACGCAGTATTTT. As protein: CASSPRGPNLPDTQYF.

The rearrangement joins TRBV5-1 to TRBJ2-1, with D unresolved. This CDR3 comprises 14 residues. From germline, CDR1 is SGHRS and CDR2 YFSETQ. The ends were cut back, 2 bases at V and 3 bases at J, with 9 bases in the middle. The CDR3 nucleotides read TGCGCCAGCAGCTTAGGAGACCACTACAATGAGCAGTTCTTC. Translated: CASSLGDHYNEQFF.

V is TRBV19 and J is TRBJ2-1; 9 nucleotides line up with TRBD1. This CDR3 comprises 13 residues. Losses at the gene ends were 8 bases for V and 3 bases for J; bases not matched to a gene: 2. Germline V lookup: CDR1 LNHDA, CDR2 SQIVND (reference sequence). In nucleotides, the CDR3 is TGTGCCAGTTCGGGACAGGGCTACAATGAGCAGTTCTTC. It codes for CASSGQGYNEQFF.

This chain links TRBV30 with TRBJ2-7; a possible D gene is TRBD1 (6 bases). Germline-derived CDR1 and CDR2 are GTSNPN and SVGIG (reference sequence). V dropped 2 bases and J dropped 2 bases, with 10 bases sitting between them. The length of the CDR3 is 13 residues. The CDR3 region is CAWSSDRPYEQYF. Here the CDR3 DNA reads TGTGCCTGGAGTTCCGACAGGCCCTACGAGCAGTACTTC.

The CDR3 nucleotides are TGTGCCAGCTCACCGGGACAGGAAAGACTGGAGCAGTACTTC. The encoded protein is CASSPGQERLEQYF. The chain carries TRBV18 and TRBJ2-7; TRBD1 agrees at 8 bases. The CDR3 totals 14 residues. Trimming cost V 3 bases and J 7 bases; bases outside gene matches: 8. The germline V gene has CDR1 KGHSH and CDR2 LQKENI.

The rearrangement links TRBV29-1 to TRBJ2-7; 13 positions agree with TRBD2. Germline CDR1 SQVTM, CDR2 ANQGSEA. This CDR3 contains 13 residues. Trimming removed 2 bases from V and 12 bases from J; junction bases left unmatched: 7. CDR3 in amino acids: CSVELRTSGRGYF. The CDR3 nucleotides read TGCAGCGTTGAATTAAGAACTAGCGGGAGGGGGTACTTC.

V is TRBV7-2 and J is TRBJ2-3; 7 bases match TRBD2. The CDR3 is 16 amino acids. The germline V gene encodes CDR1 SGHTA and CDR2 FQGNSA. J was trimmed by 5 bases and V by 2 bases; bases with no gene match: 10. DNA for the CDR3: TGTGCCAGCAGCTTACTCGCGGGAGTGGTGGGAGATACGCAGTATTTT. Translated: CASSLLAGVVGDTQYF.

The chain is built from TRBV7-2 and TRBJ2-1; 10 positions agree with TRBD1. Trimming cost V 4 bases and J 7 bases; bases outside gene matches: 10. CDR1 is SGHTA, CDR2 FQGNSA, per germline. This CDR3 has 16 amino acids. The CDR3 DNA follows: TGTGCCAGCAGCTCCCGGACAGGGGGAAGTGGGAATGAGCAGTTCTTC. Translating gives CASSSRTGGSGNEQFF.

The table lists this clone with a count of one. The same CDR3 is also encoded by other DNA sequences in this sample. The rearrangement links TRBV18 to TRBJ2-3; 13 nucleotides agree with TRBD2. With V trimmed by 0 bases and J by 3 bases, 0 bases remained unmatched. From germline, CDR1 is KGHSH and CDR2 LQKENI. The CDR3 sequence is 16 residues long. CDR3 DNA: TGTGCCAGCTCACCACCGACTAGCGGGAGGACAGATACGCAGTATTTT. It yields the protein CASSPPTSGRTDTQYF.

V and J are TRBV28 and TRBJ1-1, with TRBD1 as a possible D gene (6 bases). Trimming cost V 2 bases and J 5 bases, with 12 bases left between them. The CDR3 has 14 amino acids. Germline loops: CDR1 MDHEN, CDR2 SYDVKM. CDR3 DNA: TGTGCCAGCAGTTTACGTACAGGGTGGACTGAAGCTTTCTTT. Its translation: CASSLRTGWTEAFF.

The gene calls are TRBV4-1 and TRBJ2-4; 7 bases are a match to TRBD1. This CDR3 region has 17 residues. Looked up from germline, CDR1 is MGHRA and CDR2 is YSYEKL. Trimming took 0 bases from V and 0 from J; bases not matched to a gene: 5. For the CDR3, the DNA is TGCGCCAGCAGCCAAGATGGCAGGGGGTTAGCCAAAAACATTCAGTACTTC. Encoded protein: CASSQDGRGLAKNIQYF.

The chain employs TRBV9 and TRBJ1-2; D gene uncertain. The V end was cut by 3 bases, the J end by 4 bases, with 13 bases between. CDR1 is SGDLS, CDR2 YYNGEE, per germline. The CDR3 covers 14 residues. CDR3 region: CASSASREFYGYTF. The CDR3 region has the DNA TGTGCCAGCAGCGCTAGTAGAGAATTCTATGGCTACACCTTC.

V and J are TRBV2 and TRBJ1-2; 7 bases are shared with TRBD1. Per germline, CDR1 SNHLY and CDR2 FYNNEI. CDR3 length equals 15 residues. The ends lost 5 bases at V and 8 bases at J; junction bases unmatched: 14. The CDR3 nucleotides are TGTGCCAGCAGTTCACCCCGGACAGGTGGACGAGGCTACACCTTC. This gives the protein CASSSPRTGGRGYTF.

The chain couples TRBV21-1 to TRBJ2-5; no DNA check was done on the table's D call, TRBD2. TRBV21-1 is annotated as a pseudogene. This CDR3 region has 18 residues. This chain's CDR3 is CASSKGEPGAPRGETQYF. CDR3 coding DNA: TGTGCCAGCAGCAAAGGGGAGCCTGGAGCCCCGAGAGGAGAGACCCAGTACTTC.

The genes are TRBV28 and TRBJ1-1; no clear D gene. Germline lookup yields CDR1 MDHEN and CDR2 SYDVKM. The length of the CDR3 is 16 residues. V was clipped by 2 bases and J by 0 bases, with 13 bases between them. The CDR3 spells CASSLGYGEMNTEAFF. The CDR3 nucleotides are TGTGCCAGCAGTTTAGGTTACGGTGAGATGAACACTGAAGCTTTCTTT.

The chain recombines TRBV10-3 with TRBJ1-1, with D maybe TRBD1 (5 bases). This CDR3 region has 13 residues. Germline lookup yields CDR1 ENHRY and CDR2 SYGVKD. V was clipped by 2 bases and J by 10 bases, with 14 bases between them. The CDR3 DNA is TGTGCCATCAGTGAGCAGGGCCCGGTGTTAGCTTTCTTT. Translating gives CAISEQGPVLAFF.

The count of this clone is one. This chain links TRBV18 with TRBJ2-1, with D possibly called TRBD1 or TRBD2 (6 bases each). The CDR3 loop spans 19 amino acids. Germline V lookup: CDR1 KGHSH, CDR2 LQKENI. V was clipped by 3 bases and J by 0 bases, with 21 bases between them. This CDR3 is CASSPTTGFGGSSYNEQFF. The CDR3 DNA reads as TGTGCCAGCTCACCTACGACAGGATTCGGAGGGAGCTCCTACAATGAGCAGTTCTTC.

J is TRBJ1-1 and V is TRBV4-1; D is possibly TRBD1 (5 bases). The CDR3 totals 15 residues. Germline V gene sequence: CDR1 MGHRA, CDR2 YSYEKL. Trimming took off 4 bases at V and 1 base at J, with 13 bases between the two ends. CDR3 amino acids: CASSLGVGGNTEAFF. Written as DNA, the CDR3 is TGCGCCAGCAGCCTAGGGGTGGGGGGGAACACTGAAGCTTTCTTT.

This rearrangement joins TRBV5-6 to TRBJ2-6, with a possible D match to TRBD1 (6 bases). The CDR3 has 17 amino acids. CDR1 is SGHDT, CDR2 YYEEEE, per germline. V shed 5 bases and J shed 2 bases, with 17 bases lying between them. Written as DNA, the CDR3 is TGTGCCAGCAGTATAGGGGGACACTCTACTGGGGCCAACGTCCTGACTTTC. This encodes CASSIGGHSTGANVLTF.

The V and J genes are TRBV6-5 and TRBJ2-7; TRBD2 is a possible D gene (6 bases). V was clipped by 6 bases and J by 0 bases, with 12 bases between them. This CDR3 contains 14 residues. CDR1 and CDR2 (germline): MNHEY, SVGAGI. In nucleotides, the CDR3 is TGTGCCAGCAGGTCCGGGACTGGCTCCTACGAGCAGTACTTC. Amino acids: CASRSGTGSYEQYF.

The chain carries TRBV4-2 and TRBJ2-7; 7 bases map to TRBD2. CDR1 is LGHNA and CDR2 is YNFKEQ in the germline V gene. Trimming took 2 bases from V and 2 from J; bases not matched to a gene: 6. There are 15 residues in the CDR3. CDR3 sequence (DNA): TGTGCCAGCAGCCAACCCGGGGGACTACCCTACGAGCAGTACTTC. It is translated as CASSQPGGLPYEQYF.

This chain joins TRBV28 and TRBJ1-2; D perhaps matches TRBD1 (6 bases). This CDR3 has 16 residues. Trimming cost V 3 bases and J 0 bases, with 14 bases left between them. Per the germline V gene, CDR1 is MDHEN and CDR2 is SYDVKM. The CDR3 protein is CASSFGEGGPNYGYTF. Here the CDR3 DNA reads TGTGCCAGCAGTTTTGGTGAGGGGGGCCCTAACTATGGCTACACCTTC.

In this sample, this clone turned up a few times. This chain connects TRBV28 to TRBJ1-5; D might be TRBD1 (5 bases). The CDR3 is made up of 14 amino acids. Germline V gives CDR1 MDHEN, CDR2 SYDVKM. Trimming removed 5 bases at V and 5 bases at J, with 13 bases between. This CDR3 reads CASSVPGPYQPQHF. In nucleotides, the CDR3 is TGTGCCAGCAGTGTTCCAGGGCCTTATCAGCCCCAGCATTTT. Full variable domain (rest looked up from reference TRBV28 and TRBJ1-5): DVKVTQSSRYLVKRTGEKVFLECVQDMDHENMFWYRQDPGLGLRLIYFSYDVKMKEKGDIPEGYSVSREKKERFSLILESASTNQTSMYLCASSVPGPYQPQHFGDGTRLSIL.

For this clone: The same CDR3 can be traced to other DNA sequences in this sample. The J gene is TRBJ2-7, the V gene TRBV28, with 9 bases lining up with TRBD2. This CDR3 contains 14 residues. The ends lost 3 bases at V and 0 bases at J; junction bases unmatched: 0. Germline CDR1 reads MDHEN; CDR2 reads SYDVKM. The chain's CDR3 is CASSLTSGSYEQYF. The CDR3 DNA follows: TGTGCCAGCAGTTTGACTAGCGGCTCCTACGAGCAGTACTTC.

This chain links TRBV7-3 with TRBJ2-7, with a possible D match to TRBD1 (6 bases). The V gene's germline CDR1 is SGHTA and CDR2 FQGTGA. Trimming removed 2 bases from V and 5 bases from J, with 13 bases in between. The CDR3 has 14 residues. CDR3 DNA: TGTGCCAGCAGCTTATTCCCAGGGGCGGACGAGCAGTACTTC. Encoded protein: CASSLFPGADEQYF.

The J gene is TRBJ2-2, the V gene TRBV7-2; possible D gene TRBD2, 5 bases. The CDR3 has 16 residues. V lost 1 base and J 8 bases, leaving 17 bases between the germline ends. Germline-derived CDR1 and CDR2 are SGHTA and FQGNSA. CDR3 protein: CASSLDLGGFGGELFF. CDR3 nucleotide sequence: TGTGCCAGCAGCTTAGACCTCGGAGGTTTTGGGGGGGAGCTGTTTTTT.

The chain links TRBV18 to TRBJ1-3; the D gene is possibly TRBD1 (5 bases). CDR1 is KGHSH, CDR2 LQKENI, per germline. The CDR3 loop spans 14 amino acids. V lost 3 bases to trimming and J lost 4 bases, with 10 bases between them. The CDR3 nucleotides are TGTGCCAGCTCACCGGACATGGGCGGAAACACCATATATTTT. Its protein is CASSPDMGGNTIYF.

The chain is built from TRBV14 and TRBJ1-3; D unresolved. The CDR3 length is 17 residues. V lost 0 bases and J lost 2, with 14 bases in between. Germline V CDR1 and CDR2: SGHDN, FVKESK. DNA of the CDR3: TGTGCCAGCAGCCAAGATCTTCCCAGCACCCCTGGAAACACCATATATTTT. This gives the protein CASSQDLPSTPGNTIYF.

The DNA for the CDR3 is TGTGCCAGCAGCGTAGTTCGGGAGGGGACCCAGTACTTC. This sequence encodes CASSVVREGTQYF. The chain employs TRBV9 and TRBJ2-5; 8 nucleotides line up with TRBD2. Germline CDR1 and CDR2: SGDLS and YYNGEE. The CDR3 is 13 residues long. V gave up 0 bases and J gave up 7 bases; unmatched junction bases: 2.

The V gene is TRBV7-2, the J gene TRBJ2-2; a weak D match, TRBD1 (5 bases). Trimming cost V 2 bases and J 1 base, with 11 bases left between them. This CDR3 contains 16 residues. In germline, CDR1 is SGHTA, CDR2 FQGNSA. The CDR3, as DNA: TGTGCCAGCAGCTTAACCCCCCAGGGGAACACCGGGGAGCTGTTTTTT. This sequence encodes CASSLTPQGNTGELFF.